The 13 T cell receptor beta chains listed next were all sequenced from one sample in a study of T cells after yellow fever vaccination (dated by TCRdb to about 2019). The protocol used for the library was 5' RACE. Instrument used: Illumina HiSeq 2500. The public reads were reanalyzed by TCRdb: fastp trimming at Q25, MiXCR alignment, in-frame beta chains only. Every CDR3 protein is listed once, alongside the most common genes and DNA of its rows. The sample includes just under 600,000 distinct CDR3 sequences, with roughly 13% observed a single time. The top ten hold about 14% of the sample. In the paper's terms, the treatment or condition label means: live attenuated yellow fever vaccine strain. This sample comprised PBMCs, obtained on the day of the yellow fever booster vaccination. These receptor sequences come from a man aged 25-45 years who received the YFV17D yellow fever vaccine.

Here the CDR3 DNA reads TGTGCCAGCAGCGCAGGGACTAGCGGCCTCTCCTACGAGCAGTACTTC. It encodes CASSAGTSGLSYEQYF. This sequence joins TRBV28 and TRBJ2-7, with 11 bases identical to TRBD2. Trimming removed 6 bases from V and 0 bases from J; junction bases left unmatched: 7. The germline V gene has CDR1 MDHEN and CDR2 SYDVKM. CDR3 length: 16 residues.

The rearrangement uses TRBV9 and TRBJ2-5, with a tentative D call TRBD2 (5 bases). This CDR3 has 14 amino acids. Germline lookup yields CDR1 SGDLS and CDR2 YYNGEE. V was shortened by 3 bases and J by 0 bases, with 9 bases between the two germline ends. CDR3: CASSEGGYQETQYF. CDR3 DNA sequence: TGTGCCAGCAGCGAAGGAGGTTACCAAGAGACCCAGTACTTC.

The chain carries TRBV7-8 and TRBJ2-5; 7 bases align to TRBD1. J gave up 4 bases and V 5 bases, and 7 bases lay outside the gene matches. Germline V CDR1 and CDR2: SGHVS, FQNEAQ. The CDR3 runs to 14 residues. CDR3 loop: CASSQQGSRETQYF. The CDR3 DNA sequence: TGTGCCAGCAGCCAACAGGGGAGTCGAGAGACCCAGTACTTC.

The CDR3 here is CASSSWQEREKLFF. Here the CDR3 DNA reads TGTGCCAGCAGTTCCTGGCAGGAGAGGGAAAAACTGTTTTTT. The chain employs TRBV27 and TRBJ1-4; D is unresolved. The CDR3 runs 14 residues. Trimming took off 4 bases at V and 8 bases at J, with 14 bases between the two ends. Germline values: CDR1 MNHEY, CDR2 SMNVEV (reference sequence).

This clonotype showed up just a few times. The chain employs TRBV2 and TRBJ2-2, with 9 bases that match TRBD1. The V gene end was trimmed by 9 bases and the J gene end by 4 bases; junction bases not matched to a gene: 6. Germline-derived CDR1 and CDR2 are SNHLY and FYNNEI. The CDR3 length is 14 residues. CDR3 amino acids: CARRDRGFTGELFF. The CDR3 bases are TGTGCCAGGCGAGACAGGGGGTTCACCGGGGAGCTGTTTTTT.

This clonotype has at least ten counts. This rearrangement joins TRBV6-2 or TRBV6-3 to TRBJ2-1; TRBD2 aligns across 8 bases. Germline V CDR1 and CDR2: MNHEY, SVGEGT. V shed 5 bases and J 7 bases; nucleotides not matched to a gene: 13. The CDR3 spans 16 residues. In DNA, the CDR3 is TGTGCCAGCAGTCCGCCCCGGGGGGGGGCAGGAAATGAGCAGTTCTTC. Protein sequence: CASSPPRGGAGNEQFF.

The CDR3 here is CASSGGLAGEGEQFF. The DNA of the CDR3 is TGTGCCAGCAGCGGGGGACTAGCGGGAGAAGGCGAGCAGTTCTTC. This chain links TRBV9 with TRBJ2-1, with TRBD2 matching 14 bases. This CDR3 contains 15 residues. V was clipped by 3 bases and J by 10 bases; unmatched bases: 6. The V gene's germline CDR1 is SGDLS and CDR2 YYNGEE. Full variable domain (outside the CDR3, taken from reference TRBV9 and TRBJ2-1): DSGVTQTPKHLITATGQRVTLRCSPRSGDLSVYWYQQSLDQGLQFLIQYYNGEERAKGNILERFSAQQFPDLHSELNLSSLELGDSALYFCASSGGLAGEGEQFFGPGTRLTVL.

The chain employs TRBV28 and TRBJ2-3, with unresolved D. Germline assignment: CDR1 MDHEN and CDR2 SYDVKM. The CDR3 is 13 amino acids. V was trimmed by 6 bases and J by 3 bases, leaving 10 bases between them. The CDR3 region has the DNA TGTGCCAGCAGCAAGACCGGGACAGATACGCAGTATTTT. Translating gives CASSKTGTDTQYF. Full variable domain (missing parts from reference TRBV28 and TRBJ2-3): DVKVTQSSRYLVKRTGEKVFLECVQDMDHENMFWYRQDPGLGLRLIYFSYDVKMKEKGDIPEGYSVSREKKERFSLILESASTNQTSMYLCASSKTGTDTQYFGPGTRLTVL.

J is TRBJ2-7 and V is TRBV20-1, with 8 bases lining up with TRBD1. Germline lookup yields CDR1 DFQATT and CDR2 SNEGSKA (reference sequence). J was trimmed by 5 bases and V by 3 bases; bases with no gene match: 3. This CDR3 is 12 amino acids long. The CDR3, as DNA: TGCAGTGCTAGGTCCAGGGGGCACGAGCAGTACTTC. Translation: CSARSRGHEQYF.

This clonotype came up a few times. The gene calls are TRBV20-1 and TRBJ1-5; 9 bases are shared with TRBD1. Per the germline V gene, CDR1 is DFQATT and CDR2 is SNEGSKA (reference sequence). The CDR3 contains 13 residues. V was pared by 6 bases and J by 6 bases, with 6 bases of the junction left unmatched. The CDR3, as DNA: TGCAGTGCCCCCGTGGACAGGGGTCAGCCCCAGCATTTT. The encoded protein is CSAPVDRGQPQHF.

This clonotype has only a few counts. The chain carries TRBV5-1 and TRBJ2-5; a possible D gene is TRBD1 (6 bases). Between the trimmed V and J ends, which lost 0 bases and 4 bases, there was a span of 19 bases. The CDR3 is 17 residues long. The germline CDR1 and CDR2 sequences are SGHRS and YFSETQ. CDR3 bases: TGCGCCAGCAGCTTGGTGGGGGCGTTCTTAGAGGGAGAGACCCAGTACTTC. It specifies CASSLVGAFLEGETQYF.

This clonotype appeared a few times. The V gene is TRBV18, the J gene TRBJ2-3; 7 bases match TRBD1. The germline CDR1 and CDR2 sequences are KGHSH and LQKENI. The CDR3 extends over 14 amino acids. J was trimmed by 6 bases and V by 8 bases; bases with no gene match: 11. For the CDR3, the DNA is TGTGCCAGCGGAGGTACAGGGGTTGCTGATACGCAGTATTTT. This gives the protein CASGGTGVADTQYF.

This clonotype was found a few times. The rearrangement uses TRBV7-2 and TRBJ2-1; maybe TRBD2 (5 bases). The germline CDR1 and CDR2 sequences are SGHTA and FQGNSA. The germline V and J ends were trimmed by 0 bases and 4 bases, with 10 bases remaining between them. The CDR3 runs 15 residues. CDR3 nucleotides: TGTGCCAGCAGCTTAGCACTAGAGTTATACAATGAGCAGTTCTTC. It yields the protein CASSLALELYNEQFF.